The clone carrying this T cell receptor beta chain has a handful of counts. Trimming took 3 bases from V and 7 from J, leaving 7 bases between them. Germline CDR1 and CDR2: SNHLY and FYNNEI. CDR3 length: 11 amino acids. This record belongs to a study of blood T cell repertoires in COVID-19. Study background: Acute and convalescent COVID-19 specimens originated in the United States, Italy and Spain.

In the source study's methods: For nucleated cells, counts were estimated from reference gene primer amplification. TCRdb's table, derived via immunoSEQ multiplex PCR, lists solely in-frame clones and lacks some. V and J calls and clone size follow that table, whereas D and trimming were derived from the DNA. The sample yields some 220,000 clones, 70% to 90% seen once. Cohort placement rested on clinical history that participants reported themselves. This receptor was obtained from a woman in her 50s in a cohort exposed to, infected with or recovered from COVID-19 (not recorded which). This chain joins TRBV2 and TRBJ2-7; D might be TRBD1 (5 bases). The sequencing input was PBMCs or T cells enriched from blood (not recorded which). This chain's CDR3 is CASSDRVEQYF. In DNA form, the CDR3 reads TGTGCCAGCAGTGACAGGGTAGAGCAGTACTTC.